This T cell receptor beta chain derives from a study of blood T cell repertoires in COVID-19. This CDR3 is built from 13 residues. V was clipped by 0 bases and J by 9 bases; unmatched bases: 1. The germline V gene encodes CDR1 LGHNA and CDR2 YNFKEQ. This table comes from immunoSEQ multiplex PCR, and its TCRdb copy is limited to in-frame clones, with some not included. The data show roughly 400,000 clones, around nine tenths seen once. The TCR was taken from a woman in her late teens or twenties who had been exposed to COVID-19. Sequencing was done on a sample of PBMCs or T cells enriched from blood (not recorded which). The chain employs TRBV4-2 and TRBJ2-1; 8 nucleotides agree with TRBD1. The CDR3 bases are TGTGCCAGCAGCCAAGACAGGGGGCCTGAGCAGTTCTTC. This sequence encodes CASSQDRGPEQFF.